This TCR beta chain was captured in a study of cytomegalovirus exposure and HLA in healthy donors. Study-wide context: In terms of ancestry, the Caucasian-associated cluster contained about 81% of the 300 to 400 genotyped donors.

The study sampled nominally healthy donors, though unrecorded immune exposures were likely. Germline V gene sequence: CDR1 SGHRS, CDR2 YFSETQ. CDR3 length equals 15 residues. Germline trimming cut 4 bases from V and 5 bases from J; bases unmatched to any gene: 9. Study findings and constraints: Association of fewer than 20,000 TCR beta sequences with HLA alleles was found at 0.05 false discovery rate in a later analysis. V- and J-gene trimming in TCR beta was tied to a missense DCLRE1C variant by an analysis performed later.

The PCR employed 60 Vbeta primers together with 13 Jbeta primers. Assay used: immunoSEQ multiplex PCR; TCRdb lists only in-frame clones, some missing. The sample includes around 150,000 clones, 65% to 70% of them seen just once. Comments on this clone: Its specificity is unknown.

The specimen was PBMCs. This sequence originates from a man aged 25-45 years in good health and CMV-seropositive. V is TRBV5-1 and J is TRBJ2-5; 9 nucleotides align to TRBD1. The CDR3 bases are TGCGCCAGCAGCCTACAGGGACAGGGAATGGAGACCCAGTACTTC. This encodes CASSLQGQGMETQYF.